This T cell receptor beta chain appears in the sequencing data of a study of blood T cells in healthy people across ages. For the second PCR, which ran for 7 to 11 cycles, a sample-barcoded 5' primer and a J-beta primer mix were used. A template-switch adaptor with 12 random nucleotides tagged each cDNA molecule. Each CDR3 protein gets one entry after TCRdb re-called the 5' RACE reads with MiXCR. The table includes over a million distinct CDR3 sequences, 45% detected once. Study observations and caveats: There was a strong correlation between TCR beta diversity and naive T cell percentage.

The CDR3 totals 12 residues. Germline CDR1 is MNHEY and CDR2 is SMNVEV (reference sequence). Each donor was a healthy Caucasian individual from Russia, aged about 6 to 100. PBMCs numbering at least 7 million were isolated per sample. On this clonotype: Its antigen is unidentified.

The V gene is TRBV27, the J gene TRBJ2-5, with D tentatively TRBD1 (5 bases). The J call may be incorrect, as the DNA end agrees better with TRBJ2-7. Material for sequencing was blood. The receptor comes from a woman in her sixties or seventies in good health. CDR3 nucleotide sequence: TGTGCCAGCAGTACAACCAGGGTCGAGCAGTACTTC. Encoded protein: CASSTTRVEQYF.